Shown below are 15 T cell receptor beta chains from a single sample sequenced in a study of response to subunit inactivated influenza vaccine. TCRdb re-called the RT-PCR reads through MiXCR, storing one row per CDR3 protein. This sample has about half a million distinct CDR3 sequences, with approximately 10% found just once. Sample: PBMCs from blood, taken about 6 weeks after vaccination. These receptors were obtained from a man in his fifties or sixties who received an inactivated influenza vaccine.

In this sample, this clonotype turned up a few times. The chain employs TRBV15 and TRBJ2-7; D possibly corresponds to TRBD1 (5 bases). The CDR3 consists of 14 residues. Germline V gene data show CDR1 as LNHNV and CDR2 as YYDKDF (reference sequence). V was trimmed by 2 bases and J by 0 bases, leaving 8 bases between them. CDR3 amino acids: CATSRQGSSYEQYF. The CDR3 region has the DNA TGTGCCACCAGCAGACAGGGTAGCTCCTACGAGCAGTACTTC.

This clonotype was picked up a small number of times. The J gene is TRBJ2-5, the V gene TRBV15; D may be TRBD2 (5 bases). The germline gives CDR1 LNHNV, CDR2 YYDKDF (reference sequence). The CDR3 is 15 amino acids. Trimming cost V 0 bases and J 5 bases, with 13 bases left between them. CDR3 sequence reads: CATSRDAASFETQYF. The CDR3 DNA follows: TGTGCCACCAGCAGAGATGCGGCTAGCTTTGAGACCCAGTACTTC.

This clonotype was seen repeatedly, ten times or more. This chain connects TRBV7-2 to TRBJ1-2; D ambiguous. The CDR3 loop spans 12 amino acids. V lost 4 bases and J 8 bases, leaving 11 bases between the germline ends. Per the germline V gene, CDR1 is SGHTA and CDR2 is FQGNSA. In nucleotides, the CDR3 is TGTGCCAGCAGCTGGGGAATGGGGGGCTACACCTTC. It specifies CASSWGMGGYTF.

Ten or more counts support this clonotype. The chain has TRBV29-1 and TRBJ1-1; 7 bases map to TRBD1. The CDR3 sequence is 12 residues long. Germline V gene lookup returns CDR1 SQVTM and CDR2 ANQGSEA. Trimming cost V 7 bases and J 8 bases; bases outside gene matches: 10. The CDR3 nucleotides are TGCAGCGCCGCGGGGAGAGGGGGCGAAGCTTTCTTT. It specifies CSAAGRGGEAFF.

V is TRBV7-8 and J is TRBJ1-4; weak D call: TRBD1 (6 bases). Germline CDR1 is SGHVS and CDR2 is FQNEAQ. The CDR3 extends over 14 amino acids. Trimming pared 5 bases from V and 6 bases from J, leaving 13 bases between. DNA of the CDR3: TGTGCCAGCAGCCTGGGGGGGGCGGATGAAAAACTGTTTTTT. Translating it yields CASSLGGADEKLFF. Full variable domain (outside the CDR3, taken from reference TRBV7-8 and TRBJ1-4): GAGVSQSPRYKVAKRGQDVALRCDPISGHVSLFWYQQALGQGPEFLTYFQNEAQLDKSGLPSDRFFAERPEGSVSTLKIQRTQQEDSAVYLCASSLGGADEKLFFGSGTQLSVL.

V and J are TRBV2 and TRBJ1-1; 8 positions match TRBD1. Germline V gives CDR1 SNHLY, CDR2 FYNNEI. Trimming took 7 bases from V and 4 from J; bases not matched to a gene: 11. This CDR3 comprises 15 residues. The CDR3 DNA follows: TGTGCCAGCATCCAGGGGGCGGTGAGGGGCACTGAAGCTTTCTTT. Translating gives CASIQGAVRGTEAFF.

Only a few counts were recorded for this clonotype. The chain recombines TRBV5-6 with TRBJ2-5, with D possibly being TRBD1 (6 bases). The CDR3 is made up of 17 amino acids. The V end lost 4 bases, the J end lost 0 bases, and 19 bases lay between the germline ends. Per the germline V gene, CDR1 is SGHDT and CDR2 is YYEEEE. The CDR3 reads CASSPKPGHEYQETQYF. CDR3 coding DNA: TGTGCCAGCAGCCCCAAACCGGGACACGAGTACCAAGAGACCCAGTACTTC.

This chain joins TRBV7-2 and TRBJ2-5; D is undetermined. The germline gives CDR1 SGHTA, CDR2 FQGNSA. The CDR3 totals 15 residues. V gave up 4 bases and J gave up 5 bases, with 17 bases separating them. CDR3 bases: TGTGCCAGCAGCTCCCTCACGTCACTGGGGGAGACCCAGTACTTC. Its protein is CASSSLTSLGETQYF.

The J gene is TRBJ2-3, the V gene TRBV11-2; 8 bases map to TRBD2. The V gene end was trimmed by 2 bases and the J gene end by 0 bases; junction bases not matched to a gene: 10. The length of the CDR3 is 18 residues. The germline gives CDR1 SGHAT, CDR2 FQNNGV. CDR3 protein: CASSLFPGGPISTDTQYF. The CDR3 DNA reads TGTGCCAGCAGCTTATTTCCGGGAGGGCCAATTAGCACAGATACGCAGTATTTT.

The J gene is TRBJ2-3, the V gene TRBV12-3 or TRBV12-4; 9 bases align to TRBD2. The CDR3 runs to 15 residues. The ends lost 3 bases at V and 6 bases at J; junction bases unmatched: 7. The CDR3 region has the DNA TGTGCCAGCAGTTTGAGTGGCGGGGGGGAGGATACGCAGTATTTT. Translation gives CASSLSGGGEDTQYF.

This clonotype is a singleton in its sample. The chain uses TRBV4-2 and TRBJ2-4; no reliable D call. CDR1 and CDR2 (germline): LGHNA, YNFKEQ. V dropped 1 base and J dropped 6 bases, with 7 bases sitting between them. The length of the CDR3 is 13 residues. The CDR3 bases are TGTGCCAGCAGCCAAGGTGTCGGAAACATTCAGTACTTC. This codes for CASSQGVGNIQYF.

This clonotype was detected only a few times. CDR3 nucleotides: TGCGCCAGCAGCCCGCAGGAGTGGGGTAATTCACCCCTCCACTTT. This sequence encodes CASSPQEWGNSPLHF. The J gene is TRBJ1-6, the V gene TRBV5-1, with no clear D. V was clipped by 4 bases and J by 6 bases, with 14 bases between them. The germline V gene encodes CDR1 SGHRS and CDR2 YFSETQ. This CDR3 spans 15 amino acids.

This rearrangement joins TRBV7-9 to TRBJ2-3, with D perhaps given as TRBD1 or TRBD2 (5 bases each). The CDR3 is 16 residues long. The germline V gene encodes CDR1 SEHNR and CDR2 FQNEAQ (reference sequence). Trimming cost V 0 bases and J 2 bases, with 12 bases left between them. Here the CDR3 reads CASSLAPGPYTDTQYF. The DNA for the CDR3 is TGTGCCAGCAGCTTAGCGCCGGGACCATACACAGATACGCAGTATTTT.

This chain uses TRBV19 with TRBJ2-1, with 10 bases fitting TRBD2. Trimming cost V 5 bases and J 2 bases; bases outside gene matches: 6. The germline V gene has CDR1 LNHDA and CDR2 SQIVND (reference sequence). This CDR3 region has 16 residues. CDR3 sequence: CASSLTTSGPYNEQFF. Written as DNA, the CDR3 is TGTGCCAGTAGTTTGACGACTAGCGGGCCCTACAATGAGCAGTTCTTC.

This clonotype was observed at least ten times. V gene TRBV20-1 combines with J gene TRBJ2-1; 9 nucleotides match TRBD1. Germline V lookup: CDR1 DFQATT, CDR2 SNEGSKA (reference sequence). This CDR3 is 18 amino acids long. The J segment lost 0 bases and the V segment lost 5 bases, leaving 14 bases of the junction unmatched. CDR3 coding DNA: TGCAGTGCTTCCCCACCCTCGGGACAGGGAAACTCCTACAATGAGCAGTTCTTC. This codes for CSASPPSGQGNSYNEQFF.